The 12 T cell receptor beta chains presented below share a single source sample, sequenced in a study of T cells in women clearing cervical HPV infection. Profiled with immunoSEQ multiplex PCR; TCRdb holds only in-frame clones, not every one. In total, the table holds about 40,000 clones. The sample was blood buffy coat. The receptors here all came from a woman between 18 and 75 years old with a cervical HPV16 infection that either progressed to CIN3+ or cleared (not recorded which).

Worth noting for this clone: Coverage ceases 3 residues before the CDR3 finishes, and the germline J gene fills in the end. The chain links TRBV5-4 to TRBJ2-1, with TRBD2 matching 9 bases. The CDR3 is 15 amino acids. With V trimmed by 1 base and J by 4 bases, 3 bases remained unmatched. CDR1 and CDR2 (germline): SGHNT, YYREEE (reference sequence). Partial CDR3 DNA: TGTGCCAGCAGCTTGAGTACTAGCGGGTACAATGAG. It translates to CASSLSTSGYNE. The whole CDR3 sequence is CASSLSTSGYNEQFF. Full variable domain (outside the CDR3, taken from reference TRBV5-4 and TRBJ2-1): ETGVTQSPTHLIKTRGQQVTLRCSSQSGHNTVSWYQQALGQGPQFIFQYYREEENGRGNFPPRFSGLQFPNYSSELNVNALELDDSALYLCASSLSTSGYNEQFFGPGTRLTVL.

With respect to this clone: The read terminates 3 residues before the CDR3 end, so the remaining end is supplied by the germline J gene. The gene calls are TRBV5-1 and TRBJ2-5; TRBD2 matches at 10 bases. The junction had 4 bases not matched to a gene; V was cut back by 0 bases and J by 5 bases. The CDR3 has 15 amino acids. Germline loops: CDR1 SGHRS, CDR2 YFSETQ. Partial CDR3 DNA: TGCGCCAGCAGCTTGGGACTAGCGGGCAGCGAGACC. This sequence encodes CASSLGLAGSET. In full, the CDR3 reads CASSLGLAGSETQYF.

With respect to this clone: The DNA ends 3 residues before the CDR3 does, and the rest of the CDR3 is filled in from the germline J gene. The chain combines TRBV12-3 or TRBV12-4 with TRBJ2-3, with TRBD2 identical over 8 bases. With V trimmed by 3 bases and J by 1 base, 3 bases remained unmatched. The CDR3 has 15 residues. The covered CDR3 bases are TGTGCCAGCAGTTTCGCGGGGGGTCGCACAGATACG. This encodes CASSFAGGRTDT. The complete CDR3 reads CASSFAGGRTDTQYF.

As concerns this clone: Coverage ceases 3 residues before the CDR3 finishes, and the germline J gene fills in the end. The rearrangement joins TRBV5-1 to TRBJ2-7; 9 positions match TRBD1. Germline V gene sequence: CDR1 SGHRS, CDR2 YFSETQ. The CDR3 covers 16 residues. V gave up 4 bases and J gave up 2 bases; unmatched junction bases: 10. The CDR3 loop reads CASSPTGTGFTYEQYF. CDR3 bases read: TGCGCCAGCAGCCCGACCGGGACAGGGTTCACCTACGAG.

Points on this clone: The read falls 3 residues short of the CDR3 end, and the missing part is taken from the germline J gene. Other nucleotide sequences in the sample specify the same CDR3. J is TRBJ1-1 and V is TRBV14, with 7 positions matching TRBD1. The V and J ends lost 4 bases and 7 bases, in that order; junction bases with no gene match: 18. The length of the CDR3 is 17 residues. Germline loops: CDR1 SGHDN, CDR2 FVKESK. The DNA read from the CDR3 is TGTGCCAGCAGCCTGTTTATCGTACGGGACAGACTTTATGAA. Its protein is CASSLFIVRDRLYE. The CDR3 in full is CASSLFIVRDRLYEAFF.

About this clone itself: The read finishes 3 residues shy of the CDR3 end, and the germline J gene is used to complete it. The genes are TRBV4-1 and TRBJ1-1, with D tentatively TRBD1 (5 bases). The CDR3 loop spans 14 amino acids. Germline-derived CDR1 and CDR2 are MGHRA and YSYEKL. The ends were cut back, 3 bases at V and 1 base at J, with 9 bases in the middle. The CDR3: CASSQADRNTEAFF. The sequenced CDR3 bases are TGCGCCAGCAGCCAGGCCGACAGGAACACTGAA.

Of note for this clone: Read sequence stops 3 residues before the CDR3 end, and the germline J gene provides the missing end. The chain couples TRBV5-5 to TRBJ2-7; 8 nucleotides line up with TRBD1. Per germline, CDR1 SGHKS and CDR2 YYEKEE (reference sequence). Trimming at V came to 4 bases and at J to 6 bases, leaving 12 bases not matched to a gene. The CDR3 loop spans 15 amino acids. CDR3 DNA, as far as it was read: TGTGCCAGCAGCCCTCCCCCGGACAGGGAGGCCGAG. Encoded protein: CASSPPPDREAE. The complete CDR3 reads CASSPPPDREAEQYF.

About this clone: The read is 3 residues too short to cover the CDR3 end, so that end is filled in from the germline J gene. J is TRBJ2-7 and V is TRBV2, with D unresolved. V lost 6 bases and J lost 3, with 6 bases in between. The CDR3 has 11 residues. CDR1 and CDR2 (germline): SNHLY, FYNNEI. CDR3 DNA (partial): TGTGCCAGCAGCACTAACTACGAG. The encoded protein is CASSTNYE. The full CDR3 sequence reads CASSTNYEQYF.

On this clone: The read gets to within 3 residues of the CDR3 end, and the germline J gene fills in the rest. This chain connects TRBV20-1 to TRBJ1-1; D is unresolved. The CDR3 runs 14 residues. In germline, CDR1 is DFQATT, CDR2 SNEGSKA (reference sequence). Trimming left V 8 bases short and J 0 bases short, with 16 bases between. Incomplete CDR3 DNA: TGCAGTCCCCAGACGGCGGCGGTGAACACTGAA. Amino acids: CSPQTAAVNTE. The entire CDR3 is CSPQTAAVNTEAFF.

Comments on this clone: The read finishes 3 residues shy of the CDR3 end, and the germline J gene is used to complete it. This rearrangement joins TRBV5-1 to TRBJ2-5; 11 nucleotides agree with TRBD2. V trimming: 0 bases; J trimming: 5 bases; junction bases outside the gene matches: 3. CDR3 size: 15 residues. Germline CDR1 reads SGHRS; CDR2 reads YFSETQ. The CDR3 region is CASSLGSGGAETQYF. Incomplete CDR3 DNA: TGCGCCAGCAGCTTGGGTAGCGGGGGGGCTGAGACC.

Details on this clone: The observed sequence ends 3 residues before the CDR3 terminus, with the missing tail filled in from the germline J gene. The J gene is TRBJ1-2, the V gene TRBV5-6, with TRBD1 as a possible D gene (6 bases). The V gene's germline CDR1 is SGHDT and CDR2 YYEEEE. The CDR3 loop spans 14 amino acids. Between the trimmed V and J ends, which lost 4 bases and 1 base, there was a span of 11 bases. The sequenced part of the CDR3 DNA is TGTGCCAGCAGCGGGTTACAGGGTAACTATGGC. Its translation: CASSGLQGNYG. The complete CDR3 protein is CASSGLQGNYGYTF.

Note on this clone: The missing CDR3 end, 3 residues past where the read stops, is filled in from the germline J gene. The J gene is TRBJ2-1, the V gene TRBV20-1; TRBD2 matches at 9 bases. CDR1 and CDR2 (germline): DFQATT, SNEGSKA (reference sequence). With 5 bases clipped from V and 0 bases from J, the junction kept 8 bases outside the gene matches. This CDR3 contains 16 residues. CDR3 loop: CSARLRGGASYNEQFF. The CDR3 bases that were read are TGCAGTGCTCGTCTTCGCGGGGGGGCCTCCTACAATGAG.